This entry describes one TCR beta chain. The antigen is undetermined. Time point defined: week 35, safety follow-up. Each vaccine dose was 300 ug of mutant IDH1 20-mer peptide, with topical imiquimod. This sample is part of a study of a mutant IDH1 vaccine in newly diagnosed glioma. Some clones are missing from TCRdb's copy, which holds only in-frame ones; the method was immunoSEQ multiplex PCR. The table shows around 52,000 clones, with about 79% occurring only once. The sequence was obtained from a man in his forties or fifties with glioma. This specimen consisted of PBMCs, obtained from a glioma patient whose treatment included an IDH1 peptide vaccine.

The CDR3 is CASRRTDMNTEAFF. Written as DNA, the CDR3 is TGTGCCAGCAGAAGGACCGATATGAACACTGAAGCTTTCTTT. The rearrangement joins TRBV6-1 to TRBJ1-1; D is unresolved. This CDR3 has 14 residues. Germline assignment: CDR1 MNHNS and CDR2 SASEGT. V lost 6 bases to trimming and J lost 0 bases, with 11 bases between them.